This T cell receptor beta chain was identified during a study of T-cell reconstitution after alpha-beta-depleted transplantation in children. Unique molecular identifiers tagged the TCRbeta library. One entry per CDR3 protein, called by TCRdb with MiXCR from the PCR reads. Of 400,000 to 500,000 distinct CDR3 sequences in the sample, roughly a tenth were seen once. This clonotype has ten or more counts. The CDR3 has 15 residues. Germline-derived CDR1 and CDR2 are LGHNA and YNFKEQ. V lost 3 bases, J lost 5 bases, and 1 base stayed unmatched. The sequence came from a human donor who donated a stem cell graft to a child with acute myeloid leukemia. The V call is TRBV4-2, the J call TRBJ2-2, with 12 nucleotides matching TRBD2. This material consisted of PBMCs from the stem cell graft donor, taken from the stem cell graft. The DNA for the CDR3 is TGTGCCAGCAGCCATGGGACTAGCGGGACCGGGGAGCTGTTTTTT. Residues: CASSHGTSGTGELFF.